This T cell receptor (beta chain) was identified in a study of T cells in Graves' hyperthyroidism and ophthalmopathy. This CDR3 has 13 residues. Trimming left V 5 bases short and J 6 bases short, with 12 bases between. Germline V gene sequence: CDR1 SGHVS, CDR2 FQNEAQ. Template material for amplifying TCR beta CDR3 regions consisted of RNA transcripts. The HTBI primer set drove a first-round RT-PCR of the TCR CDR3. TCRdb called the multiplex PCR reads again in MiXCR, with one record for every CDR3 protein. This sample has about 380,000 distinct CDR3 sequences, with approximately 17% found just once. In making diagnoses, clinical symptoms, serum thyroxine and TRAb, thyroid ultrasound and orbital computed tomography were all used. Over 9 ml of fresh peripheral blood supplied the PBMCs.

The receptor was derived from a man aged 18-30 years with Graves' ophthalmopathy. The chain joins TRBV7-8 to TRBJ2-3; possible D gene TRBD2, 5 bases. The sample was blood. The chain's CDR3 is CASSQSGGDTQYF. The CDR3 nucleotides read TGTGCCAGCAGCCAGTCTGGCGGGGATACGCAGTATTTT.